Presented here are 10 T cell receptor beta chains from one specimen sequenced in a study of T cell responses to AZD1222 COVID-19 vaccine. The repertoire was sequenced with immunoSEQ multiplex PCR; TCRdb's copy has only in-frame clones and lacks some. The table has some 130,000 clones, about 82% seen once. The material was peripheral blood, obtained 28 days after the second dose of the MenACWY control vaccine. All receptors come from an adult who received the MenACWY meningococcal vaccine as a control.

V and J are TRBV5-5 and TRBJ1-4; D is uncertain. Between the trimmed V and J ends, which lost 2 bases and 5 bases, there was a span of 10 bases. Germline CDR1 SGHKS, CDR2 YYEKEE (reference sequence). The CDR3 has 14 amino acids. CDR3 region: CASSFIAVNEKLFF. The CDR3 DNA is TGTGCCAGCAGCTTTATCGCGGTGAATGAAAAACTGTTTTTT.

This clone was detected once. In DNA form, the CDR3 reads TGCGCCAGCAGCTTCGGGGAGTACGAGCAGTACGTC. This gives the protein CASSFGEYEQYV. The J gene is TRBJ2-7, the V gene TRBV5-1; a possible D gene is TRBD2 (5 bases). The V end lost 2 bases, the J end lost 4 bases, and 7 bases lay between the germline ends. In germline, CDR1 is SGHRS, CDR2 YFSETQ. The CDR3 is 12 residues long.

The chain combines TRBV5-6 with TRBJ1-1; D unclear. This CDR3 comprises 16 residues. The V gene's germline CDR1 is SGHDT and CDR2 YYEEEE. V was cut by 0 bases and J by 0 bases, with 12 bases left in between. CDR3 protein: CASSLGIAQLNTEAFF. Here the CDR3 DNA reads TGTGCCAGCAGCTTGGGCATTGCACAACTGAACACTGAAGCTTTCTTT.

The chain carries TRBV9 and TRBJ1-3; a possible D gene is TRBD1 (6 bases). The V and J ends lost 6 bases and 0 bases respectively, with 13 bases between them. There are 15 residues in the CDR3. CDR1 and CDR2 from the germline V gene are SGDLS and YYNGEE. CDR3 in DNA: TGTGCCAGCACTCGAGAGGGGGGCTCTGGAAACACCATATATTTT. This codes for CASTREGGSGNTIYF.

CDR3 loop: CACPGTGRMNTEAFF. The CDR3 region has the DNA TGTGCCTGCCCCGGGACAGGGAGAATGAACACTGAAGCTTTCTTT. V is TRBV5-6 and J is TRBJ1-1; 9 nucleotides line up with TRBD1. Germline V CDR1 and CDR2: SGHDT, YYEEEE. The CDR3 is 15 residues long. The ends lost 10 bases at V and 0 bases at J; junction bases unmatched: 10.

The genes are TRBV10-3 and TRBJ1-5, with unresolved D. Germline assignment: CDR1 ENHRY and CDR2 SYGVKD. This CDR3 region has 13 residues. V shed 0 bases and J shed 4 bases, with 4 bases lying between them. The CDR3 loop is CAISESRNQPQHF. The CDR3 DNA is TGTGCCATCAGTGAGTCGAGGAATCAGCCCCAGCATTTT.

In this sample, this clone turned up a few times. This sequence joins TRBV5-4 and TRBJ2-7; D may be TRBD2 (6 bases). Trimming shortened V by 1 base and J by 5 bases, and 10 bases separated the two germline ends. Germline V gene data show CDR1 as SGHNT and CDR2 as YYREEE (reference sequence). The CDR3 length is 13 residues. CDR3 bases: TGTGCCAGCAGCTTGCCCAGGAGGGACGAGCAGTACTTC. This encodes CASSLPRRDEQYF.

The chain combines TRBV2 with TRBJ2-5, with TRBD2 identical over 12 bases. With V trimmed by 6 bases and J by 5 bases, 10 bases remained unmatched. Germline CDR1 and CDR2: SNHLY and FYNNEI. This CDR3 has 16 residues. This CDR3 reads CASSGQTSGRGETQYF. The CDR3, as DNA: TGTGCCAGCAGCGGACAGACTAGCGGGAGAGGGGAGACCCAGTACTTC.

Here the CDR3 reads CASSSGTSGRERHEQYF. In DNA, the CDR3 is TGTGCCAGCAGCTCCGGGACTAGCGGGAGAGAAAGGCACGAGCAGTACTTC. This rearrangement joins TRBV7-2 to TRBJ2-7, with TRBD2 identical over 14 bases. V lost 4 bases and J lost 5; bases outside the gene matches: 10. Looked up from germline, CDR1 is SGHTA and CDR2 is FQGNSA. This CDR3 contains 17 residues.

This clone was seen repeatedly, ten times or more. The chain employs TRBV7-3 and TRBJ1-1, with a tentative D call TRBD1 (5 bases). This CDR3 is built from 15 residues. V gave up 7 bases and J gave up 0 bases, with 15 bases separating them. Germline V lookup: CDR1 SGHTA, CDR2 FQGTGA. The CDR3 DNA is TGTGCCAGCACCCTAGCGGGGGACTTGAACACTGAAGCTTTCTTT. Amino acids: CASTLAGDLNTEAFF.